These 30 T cell receptor beta chains came from one sample sequenced in a study of cytomegalovirus exposure and HLA in healthy donors. The PCR employed 60 Vbeta primers together with 13 Jbeta primers. The repertoire was sequenced with immunoSEQ multiplex PCR; TCRdb's copy has only in-frame clones and lacks some. The table for this sample gives approximately 140,000 clones. Specimen: PBMCs. All receptors derive from a woman in her fifties or sixties in good health and CMV-seronegative.

This chain links TRBV7-9 with TRBJ1-2; D possibly corresponds to TRBD1 (5 bases). Trimming took 8 bases from V and 6 from J, leaving 13 bases between them. Germline CDR1 and CDR2: SEHNR and FQNEAQ (reference sequence). CDR3 length: 12 amino acids. The CDR3 here is CASVKGNDGYTF. The CDR3 coding sequence is TGTGCCAGCGTCAAGGGGAACGATGGCTACACCTTC.

This sequence joins TRBV28 and TRBJ1-1; D gene ambiguous. The CDR3 is made up of 11 amino acids. The V end was cut by 3 bases, the J end by 11 bases, with 10 bases between. Germline lookup yields CDR1 MDHEN and CDR2 SYDVKM. The CDR3 DNA reads as TGTGCCAGCAGTTTGGCGGCCCGGGCTTTCTTT. Its protein is CASSLAARAFF.

This chain connects TRBV7-2 to TRBJ2-3; 11 positions agree with TRBD2. This CDR3 region has 14 residues. The germline V gene has CDR1 SGHTA and CDR2 FQGNSA. The V and J ends lost 7 bases and 4 bases, in that order; junction bases with no gene match: 4. CDR3 protein: CASTVAGGADTQYF. Written as DNA, the CDR3 is TGTGCCAGCACCGTAGCGGGAGGGGCAGATACGCAGTATTTT.

Worth noting for this clone: Other DNA sequences within the sample encode an identical CDR3. V gene TRBV28 combines with J gene TRBJ2-7; weak D call: TRBD1 (6 bases). Trimming left V 2 bases short and J 7 bases short, with 6 bases between. Germline V CDR1 and CDR2: MDHEN, SYDVKM. The CDR3 is 11 amino acids. Here the CDR3 reads CASSLRGEQYF. CDR3 sequence (DNA): TGTGCCAGCAGTTTAAGGGGGGAGCAGTACTTC.

The rearrangement links TRBV2 to TRBJ2-7, with a tentative D call TRBD2 (6 bases). This CDR3 is 13 amino acids long. Looked up from germline, CDR1 is SNHLY and CDR2 is FYNNEI. Trimming removed 8 bases from V and 0 bases from J, with 11 bases in between. The CDR3 nucleotides are TGTGCCAGCGGGCGGGAAAGCTCCTACGAGCAGTACTTC. Translating gives CASGRESSYEQYF.

The chain is built from TRBV11-1 and TRBJ2-6, with 7 bases fitting TRBD1. V was clipped by 4 bases and J by 0 bases; unmatched bases: 6. The CDR3 is 17 residues long. The germline V gene has CDR1 SGHAT and CDR2 FQDESV (reference sequence). CDR3 coding DNA: TGTGCCAGCAGCTCCCGGGACAGAGGCTCTGGGGCCAACGTCCTGACTTTC. Protein product: CASSSRDRGSGANVLTF.

This chain uses TRBV10-3 with TRBJ1-2; 7 bases align to TRBD1. The CDR3 is 13 residues long. CDR1 and CDR2 from the germline V gene are ENHRY and SYGVKD. The junction had 1 base not matched to a gene; V was cut back by 0 bases and J by 6 bases. The CDR3 nucleotides are TGTGCCATCAGTGAGTCAGGGGGCGATGGCTACACCTTC. This sequence encodes CAISESGGDGYTF.

This chain joins TRBV9 and TRBJ1-2; D perhaps matches TRBD1 (6 bases). This CDR3 region has 13 residues. Germline V gene data show CDR1 as SGDLS and CDR2 as YYNGEE. Trimming took off 1 base at V and 2 bases at J, with 6 bases between the two ends. Here the CDR3 reads CASSVTGNYGYTF. The CDR3 DNA follows: TGTGCCAGCAGCGTAACAGGGAACTATGGCTACACCTTC.

V gene TRBV5-4 combines with J gene TRBJ2-7; 8 bases line up with TRBD2. The trim removed 4 bases at V and 3 bases at J, leaving 6 bases unmatched. The length of the CDR3 is 14 residues. Germline V gives CDR1 SGHNT, CDR2 YYREEE (reference sequence). The CDR3 loop reads CASSRAGGSYEQYF. The CDR3 bases are TGTGCCAGCAGCCGGGCGGGGGGAAGCTACGAGCAGTACTTC. The full variable domain, its missing parts supplied by reference TRBV5-4 and TRBJ2-7, is ETGVTQSPTHLIKTRGQQVTLRCSSQSGHNTVSWYQQALGQGPQFIFQYYREEENGRGNFPPRFSGLQFPNYSSELNVNALELDDSALYLCASSRAGGSYEQYFGPGTRLTVT.

The chain combines TRBV10-3 with TRBJ1-1; D might be TRBD1 (5 bases). CDR3 length: 14 residues. The germline V and J ends were trimmed by 2 bases and 2 bases, with 9 bases remaining between them. The germline CDR1 and CDR2 sequences are ENHRY and SYGVKD. The CDR3 coding sequence is TGTGCCATCAGTGAGGAAGGGGTCAACACTGAAGCTTTCTTT. Its translation: CAISEEGVNTEAFF.

The V and J genes are TRBV9 and TRBJ1-1; D is unclear. Germline V gene sequence: CDR1 SGDLS, CDR2 YYNGEE. Trimming stripped 0 bases from V and 4 bases from J, with 13 bases between. CDR3 length: 15 amino acids. The CDR3 DNA reads as TGTGCCAGCAGCGTAGGTCCAGCGGCGGTCACTGAAGCTTTCTTT. Protein: CASSVGPAAVTEAFF.

The chain couples TRBV5-6 to TRBJ1-4; TRBD1 aligns across 8 bases. The germline CDR1 and CDR2 sequences are SGHDT and YYEEEE. This CDR3 spans 14 amino acids. With 5 bases clipped from V and 6 bases from J, the junction kept 6 bases outside the gene matches. DNA of the CDR3: TGTGCCAGCAGTTTACAGGGGGTAGATGAAAAACTGTTTTTT. It encodes CASSLQGVDEKLFF.

The rearrangement joins TRBV7-2 to TRBJ1-1; no clear D. Germline V lookup: CDR1 SGHTA, CDR2 FQGNSA. The length of the CDR3 is 14 residues. V lost 1 base and J 6 bases, leaving 12 bases between the germline ends. This chain's CDR3 is CASSLVREIPEAFF. The CDR3, as DNA: TGTGCCAGCAGCTTAGTGAGGGAGATCCCTGAAGCTTTCTTT.

For this clone: Other DNA sequences in the same sample also yield this CDR3. The CDR3 spells CASSGERGVQETQYF. The CDR3 DNA is TGTGCCAGCTCCGGCGAGCGGGGGGTCCAAGAGACCCAGTACTTC. The J gene is TRBJ2-5, the V gene TRBV9; 9 nucleotides line up with TRBD2. With 7 bases clipped from V and 1 base from J, the junction kept 8 bases outside the gene matches. Germline lookup yields CDR1 SGDLS and CDR2 YYNGEE. This CDR3 is built from 15 residues. The full variable domain, with the rest looked up from reference TRBV9 and TRBJ2-5, is DSGVTQTPKHLITATGQRVTLRCSPRSGDLSVYWYQQSLDQGLQFLIQYYNGEERAKGNILERFSAQQFPDLHSELNLSSLELGDSALYFCASSGERGVQETQYFGPGTRLLVL.

The rearrangement joins TRBV5-5 to TRBJ2-7; 8 nucleotides align to TRBD2. Trimming cost V 4 bases and J 0 bases; bases outside gene matches: 6. CDR1 SGHKS and CDR2 YYEKEE come from the germline V gene (reference sequence). The CDR3 is made up of 15 amino acids. CDR3: CASSRGGADSYEQYF. Here the CDR3 DNA reads TGTGCCAGCAGCCGGGGGGGAGCGGACTCCTACGAGCAGTACTTC.

The chain has TRBV30 and TRBJ2-3; 8 nucleotides agree with TRBD2. Germline CDR1 and CDR2: GTSNPN and SVGIG (reference sequence). The CDR3 length is 16 residues. J gave up 0 bases and V 1 base, and 6 bases lay outside the gene matches. The CDR3 coding sequence is TGTGCCTGGAGTGAACGGGGGGGCTGGAGCACAGATACGCAGTATTTT. Encoded protein: CAWSERGGWSTDTQYF.

The genes are TRBV7-8 and TRBJ1-4; TRBD1 is a possible D gene (5 bases). V dropped 4 bases and J dropped 5 bases, with 11 bases sitting between them. Germline V gene data show CDR1 as SGHVS and CDR2 as FQNEAQ. This CDR3 comprises 14 residues. The CDR3 reads CASSSTEPNEKLFF. CDR3 nucleotide sequence: TGTGCCAGCAGCTCGACAGAGCCGAATGAAAAACTGTTTTTT.

The chain has TRBV2 and TRBJ1-5; 9 nucleotides align to TRBD1. Germline V gene sequence: CDR1 SNHLY, CDR2 FYNNEI. After removal of 6 bases from V and 3 bases from J, the junction contained 3 bases not matched to a gene. This CDR3 is built from 14 residues. CDR3 loop: CASRDRGLNQPQHF. CDR3 in DNA: TGTGCCAGCAGGGACAGGGGTCTCAATCAGCCCCAGCATTTT.

The genes are TRBV5-1 and TRBJ2-1; D possibly corresponds to TRBD2 (6 bases). This CDR3 is built from 16 residues. V lost 2 bases and J 0 bases, leaving 12 bases between the germline ends. Looked up from germline, CDR1 is SGHRS and CDR2 is YFSETQ. The CDR3 loop reads CASSFGWGVSYNEQFF. The CDR3 bases are TGCGCCAGCAGCTTTGGGTGGGGGGTCTCCTACAATGAGCAGTTCTTC.

The gene calls are TRBV5-4 and TRBJ2-5; D may be TRBD1 (7 bases). The CDR3 has 19 amino acids. Per the germline V gene, CDR1 is SGHNT and CDR2 is YYREEE (reference sequence). V shed 3 bases and J shed 4 bases, with 28 bases lying between them. DNA for the CDR3: TGTGCCAGCAGCTCGCCAGGGGGGCGGGCGTTGCTTGGTAGAGAGACCCAGTACTTC. It yields the protein CASSSPGGRALLGRETQYF.

The V gene is TRBV30, the J gene TRBJ1-2, with D possibly matching TRBD1 (6 bases). There are 14 residues in the CDR3. Trimming stripped 7 bases from V and 8 bases from J, with 23 bases between. The germline V gene encodes CDR1 GTSNPN and CDR2 SVGIG (reference sequence). The CDR3 nucleotides are TGTGCCTCGAGCCGGGACACCATGACTAAGGGCTACACCTTC. This sequence encodes CASSRDTMTKGYTF. Full variable domain (remainder filled in from reference TRBV30 and TRBJ1-2): SQTIHQWPATLVQPVGSPLSLECTVEGTSNPNLYWYRQAAGRGLQLLFYSVGIGQISSEVPQNLSASRPQDRQFILSSKKLLLSDSGFYLCASSRDTMTKGYTFGSGTRLTVV.

The V and J genes are TRBV27 and TRBJ2-5; D remains ambiguous. V shed 3 bases and J shed 0 bases, with 11 bases lying between them. CDR3 length: 15 residues. Germline values: CDR1 MNHEY, CDR2 SMNVEV (reference sequence). The CDR3 sequence: CASSFQYEDQETQYF. DNA for the CDR3: TGTGCCAGCAGTTTTCAGTATGAGGACCAAGAGACCCAGTACTTC.

The V and J genes are TRBV9 and TRBJ2-7, with 8 bases aligning to TRBD1. The germline V gene has CDR1 SGDLS and CDR2 YYNGEE. The V gene end was trimmed by 3 bases and the J gene end by 6 bases; junction bases not matched to a gene: 8. The CDR3 has 14 residues. The CDR3 spells CASSAGQGDFEQYF. CDR3 DNA: TGTGCCAGCAGCGCCGGACAGGGCGATTTCGAGCAGTACTTC.

The V gene is TRBV4-3, the J gene TRBJ1-1; D is unresolved. V was cut by 0 bases and J by 3 bases, with 14 bases left in between. Germline CDR1 LGHNA, CDR2 YSLEER. The CDR3 length is 16 residues. The CDR3 DNA is TGCGCCAGCAGCCAAGATTTCAACAGAGAAGACACTGAAGCTTTCTTT. It specifies CASSQDFNREDTEAFF.

The chain carries TRBV28 and TRBJ1-2; D call uncertain. CDR1 and CDR2 (germline): MDHEN, SYDVKM. CDR3 length equals 13 residues. Trimming removed 6 bases from V and 0 bases from J, with 8 bases in between. CDR3 in amino acids: CASRRVANYGYTF. For the CDR3, the DNA is TGTGCCAGCAGACGGGTAGCTAACTATGGCTACACCTTC.

The chain is built from TRBV5-1 and TRBJ2-2, with 9 bases lining up with TRBD1. V gave up 0 bases and J gave up 6 bases; unmatched junction bases: 0. The CDR3 length is 14 residues. In germline, CDR1 is SGHRS, CDR2 YFSETQ. The CDR3 nucleotides are TGCGCCAGCAGCTTGGACAGGGGGCCCGGGGAGCTGTTTTTT. Residues: CASSLDRGPGELFF.

The chain carries TRBV7-8 and TRBJ2-5, with 8 bases identical to TRBD1. Germline-derived CDR1 and CDR2 are SGHVS and FQNEAQ. The CDR3 totals 18 residues. J was trimmed by 0 bases and V by 6 bases; bases with no gene match: 15. DNA of the CDR3: TGTGCCAGCAGGGGCACAGGGGGAGCATCGACTTACCAAGAGACCCAGTACTTC. Translated, it gives CASRGTGGASTYQETQYF.

V and J are TRBV28 and TRBJ2-2, with D possibly TRBD2 on 6 matching bases. Germline CDR1 and CDR2: MDHEN and SYDVKM. The CDR3 extends over 18 amino acids. V was cut by 5 bases and J by 7 bases, with 26 bases left in between. CDR3 residues: CASSLTPTGTSLGGELFF. Here the CDR3 DNA reads TGTGCCAGCAGTCTAACCCCAACCGGGACTTCCCTTGGCGGGGAGCTGTTTTTT.

This chain joins TRBV4-3 and TRBJ2-7; TRBD1 matches at 8 bases. Germline V gene sequence: CDR1 LGHNA, CDR2 YSLEER. Trimming took 4 bases from V and 5 from J; bases not matched to a gene: 10. The length of the CDR3 is 15 residues. The chain's CDR3 is CASSPMGQGANEQYF. The DNA for the CDR3 is TGCGCCAGCAGCCCAATGGGGCAGGGGGCGAACGAGCAGTACTTC.

The chain recombines TRBV5-4 with TRBJ1-2, with D perhaps TRBD1 (6 bases). Between the trimmed V and J ends, which lost 0 bases and 0 bases, there was a span of 12 bases. CDR1 is SGHNT, CDR2 YYREEE, per germline (reference sequence). This CDR3 has 16 amino acids. The chain's CDR3 is CASSLVGTLANYGYTF. CDR3 nucleotide sequence: TGTGCCAGCAGCTTGGTAGGGACATTAGCTAACTATGGCTACACCTTC.